Below are 25 T cell receptor beta chains sequenced from a single sample in a study of cytomegalovirus exposure and HLA in healthy donors. PCR employed 60 Vbeta and 13 Jbeta primers. TCRdb's copy holds only in-frame clones and misses some; the assay was immunoSEQ multiplex PCR. The sample includes around 70,000 clones. Source material: PBMCs. These receptors all stem from a female donor in good health and CMV-seropositive.

The chain carries TRBV6-6 and TRBJ1-6, with TRBD1 matching 7 bases. Germline V gives CDR1 MNHNY, CDR2 SVGAGI (reference sequence). Trimming cost V 5 bases and J 13 bases; bases outside gene matches: 8. CDR3 size: 13 residues. The CDR3 DNA reads as TGTGCCAGCAGTCAAGAGGGGGCTTGGCCCCTCCACTTT. This gives the protein CASSQEGAWPLHF.

The chain joins TRBV7-6 to TRBJ2-1; D may be TRBD1 (5 bases). Trimming took 5 bases from V and 9 from J, leaving 17 bases between them. This CDR3 spans 14 amino acids. Looked up from germline, CDR1 is SGHVS and CDR2 is FNYEAQ. Here the CDR3 reads CASSTFSERGEQFF. Here the CDR3 DNA reads TGTGCCAGCAGCACGTTTTCCGAAAGGGGTGAGCAGTTCTTC.

This sequence joins TRBV19 and TRBJ2-7; the match to TRBD2 covers 8 bases. This CDR3 has 14 amino acids. J lost 6 bases, V lost 6 bases, and 10 bases had no gene match. Germline CDR1 reads LNHDA; CDR2 reads SQIVND (reference sequence). CDR3 DNA: TGTGCCAGTAGGGACAACAGCGGGAGCGGCGAGCAGTACTTC. As protein: CASRDNSGSGEQYF.

The chain uses TRBV28 and TRBJ1-2; TRBD1 agrees at 9 bases. Trimming cost V 6 bases and J 4 bases; bases outside gene matches: 6. Germline V lookup: CDR1 MDHEN, CDR2 SYDVKM. This CDR3 is 14 amino acids long. The DNA for the CDR3 is TGTGCCAGCAGGCCAACAGGGGGCGGCTATGGCTACACCTTC. As protein: CASRPTGGGYGYTF.

This chain connects TRBV28 to TRBJ2-2; weak D call: TRBD2 (5 bases). CDR3 length equals 15 residues. Looked up from germline, CDR1 is MDHEN and CDR2 is SYDVKM. V lost 3 bases to trimming and J lost 3 bases, with 11 bases between them. The CDR3 here is CASSFRLAYTGELFF. Here the CDR3 DNA reads TGTGCCAGCAGTTTTCGTCTAGCTTACACCGGGGAGCTGTTTTTT.

This rearrangement joins TRBV2 to TRBJ2-5; TRBD2 is a possible D gene (5 bases). This CDR3 region has 14 residues. V dropped 6 bases and J dropped 0 bases, with 11 bases sitting between them. Germline V gene lookup returns CDR1 SNHLY and CDR2 FYNNEI. The CDR3 DNA follows: TGTGCCAGCAGGCCCCGGGATAACCAAGAGACCCAGTACTTC. As protein: CASRPRDNQETQYF. The whole variable domain, remainder taken from reference TRBV2 and TRBJ2-5, is EPEVTQTPSHQVTQMGQEVILRCVPISNHLYFYWYRQILGQKVEFLVSFYNNEISEKSEIFDDQFSVERPDGSNFTLKIRSTKLEDSAMYFCASRPRDNQETQYFGPGTRLLVL.

The V gene is TRBV7-2, the J gene TRBJ1-1; 9 nucleotides agree with TRBD1. CDR3 size: 14 residues. With 5 bases clipped from V and 7 bases from J, the junction kept 8 bases outside the gene matches. Germline CDR1 is SGHTA and CDR2 is FQGNSA. As DNA, the CDR3 is TGTGCCAGCAGCCCTGATTGGGACAGGGATGAAGCTTTCTTT. Protein: CASSPDWDRDEAFF.

This chain uses TRBV9 with TRBJ2-2; TRBD1 agrees at 7 bases. Germline lookup yields CDR1 SGDLS and CDR2 YYNGEE. The CDR3 has 17 amino acids. The trim removed 3 bases at V and 6 bases at J, leaving 14 bases unmatched. In DNA form, the CDR3 reads TGTGCCAGCAGCGCCTTTCCGGGACAGCTACTTCCCGGGGAGCTGTTTTTT. Its protein product is CASSAFPGQLLPGELFF.

The chain is built from TRBV4-1 and TRBJ2-2, with TRBD1 as a possible D gene (5 bases). The V gene's germline CDR1 is MGHRA and CDR2 YSYEKL. V was clipped by 5 bases and J by 6 bases, with 22 bases between them. The CDR3 extends over 17 amino acids. Written as DNA, the CDR3 is TGCGCCAGCAGCTCGCCGAGTAGGGGAAAAGGCCCCGGGGAGCTGTTTTTT. Translation gives CASSSPSRGKGPGELFF.

The genes are TRBV6-5 and TRBJ2-7; D is unclear. There are 16 residues in the CDR3. Germline lookup yields CDR1 MNHEY and CDR2 SVGAGI. Trimming pared 0 bases from V and 2 bases from J, leaving 14 bases between. The chain's CDR3 is CASSYSTGGSAYEQYF. In nucleotides, the CDR3 is TGTGCCAGCAGTTACTCGACCGGCGGCAGCGCCTACGAGCAGTACTTC.

V and J are TRBV27 and TRBJ1-2; 8 nucleotides line up with TRBD1. The length of the CDR3 is 18 residues. J lost 0 bases, V lost 5 bases, and 14 bases had no gene match. From germline, CDR1 is MNHEY and CDR2 SMNVEV (reference sequence). CDR3 sequence reads: CASSPRTGTTLANYGYTF. The CDR3 nucleotides read TGTGCCAGCAGTCCGAGGACAGGGACTACCTTAGCTAACTATGGCTACACCTTC.

The chain employs TRBV7-9 and TRBJ1-4; the D is unclear. Germline assignment: CDR1 SEHNR and CDR2 FQNEAQ (reference sequence). Trimming removed 0 bases at V and 2 bases at J, with 7 bases between. This CDR3 contains 15 residues. CDR3 DNA: TGTGCCAGCAGCTTAGCCCGGGATACTAATGAAAAACTGTTTTTT. This translates into CASSLARDTNEKLFF.

J is TRBJ2-3 and V is TRBV19, with a weak D call TRBD2 (6 bases). V was cut by 3 bases and J by 4 bases, with 11 bases left in between. Germline CDR1 and CDR2: LNHDA and SQIVND (reference sequence). This CDR3 region has 14 residues. This chain's CDR3 is CASSMAGWADTQYF. The CDR3 DNA sequence: TGTGCCAGTAGTATGGCGGGGTGGGCAGATACGCAGTATTTT.

The chain couples TRBV18 to TRBJ2-4, with 8 bases identical to TRBD2. Germline V CDR1 and CDR2: KGHSH, LQKENI. V lost 3 bases to trimming and J lost 5 bases; unmatched junction nucleotides: 9. This CDR3 comprises 16 residues. The CDR3 nucleotides are TGTGCCAGCTCACCTCACGTTGGGACTAGTGAAAACATTCAGTACTTC. This translates into CASSPHVGTSENIQYF.

This chain joins TRBV19 and TRBJ1-2; TRBD1 aligns across 7 bases. Germline V gives CDR1 LNHDA, CDR2 SQIVND (reference sequence). V dropped 3 bases and J dropped 5; count of bases not matched to a gene: 15. There are 17 residues in the CDR3. CDR3 sequence reads: CASSMLGGILEEYGYTF. CDR3 bases: TGTGCCAGTAGTATGTTAGGGGGCATCCTGGAAGAATATGGCTACACCTTC.

In nucleotides, the CDR3 is TGTGCCAGCAGTTACCTGGGGAGCGCTGAAGCTTTCTTT. Translating it yields CASSYLGSAEAFF. This chain links TRBV6-5 with TRBJ1-1, with D unclear. CDR3 length equals 13 residues. CDR1 and CDR2 from the germline V gene are MNHEY and SVGAGI. Trimming removed 2 bases from V and 6 bases from J, with 10 bases in between.

The chain uses TRBV10-2 and TRBJ2-2, with D perhaps matching TRBD1 (6 bases). CDR3 length: 17 amino acids. Germline V gene lookup returns CDR1 WSHSY and CDR2 SAAADI. The germline V and J ends were trimmed by 0 bases and 2 bases, with 13 bases remaining between them. CDR3: CASSESIRDTNTGELFF. The CDR3 nucleotides are TGCGCCAGCAGTGAGTCGATTCGGGACACTAACACCGGGGAGCTGTTTTTT.

This chain links TRBV28 with TRBJ2-3; possibly TRBD2 for D (6 bases). The CDR3 has 15 amino acids. Germline V CDR1 and CDR2: MDHEN, SYDVKM. Trimming pared 4 bases from V and 4 bases from J, leaving 15 bases between. Written as DNA, the CDR3 is TGTGCCAGCAGTTCCCGGGAGACATGGGCAGATACGCAGTATTTT. It translates to CASSSRETWADTQYF.

This chain links TRBV9 with TRBJ1-1, with 7 bases aligning to TRBD1. The germline V gene encodes CDR1 SGDLS and CDR2 YYNGEE. The CDR3 totals 15 residues. The trim removed 8 bases at V and 0 bases at J, leaving 10 bases unmatched. CDR3 sequence: CASNERDSLNTEAFF. DNA for the CDR3: TGTGCCAGTAACGAAAGGGACAGCTTGAACACTGAAGCTTTCTTT.

This chain links TRBV6-4 with TRBJ2-2; tentatively, D is TRBD2 (5 bases). The V end was cut by 6 bases, the J end by 4 bases, with 12 bases between. The germline V gene has CDR1 MRHNA and CDR2 SNTAGT. The CDR3 is made up of 14 amino acids. CDR3 DNA sequence: TGTGCCAGCAGAGCGGACGGGTCCACCGGGGAGCTGTTTTTT. As protein: CASRADGSTGELFF.

The chain carries TRBV15 and TRBJ1-1; tentatively, D is TRBD1 (6 bases). V lost 3 bases and J 9 bases, leaving 8 bases between the germline ends. This CDR3 is built from 11 residues. CDR1 LNHNV and CDR2 YYDKDF come from the germline V gene (reference sequence). The CDR3 DNA follows: TGTGCCACCAGCAGTGACAGGAAAGCTTTCTTT. Protein sequence: CATSSDRKAFF.

This rearrangement joins TRBV5-1 to TRBJ1-2; 12 nucleotides align to TRBD1. There are 16 residues in the CDR3. V was clipped by 4 bases and J by 7 bases; unmatched bases: 11. Germline loops: CDR1 SGHRS, CDR2 YFSETQ. The CDR3 sequence: CASSHGTGGEHGGYTF. In DNA, the CDR3 is TGCGCCAGCAGCCACGGGACAGGGGGCGAGCATGGTGGCTACACCTTC.

The chain employs TRBV20-1 and TRBJ2-1; D uncertain. V lost 3 bases and J lost 7, with 4 bases in between. The length of the CDR3 is 10 residues. Germline loops: CDR1 DFQATT, CDR2 SNEGSKA (reference sequence). The CDR3 region is CSASPNEQFF. CDR3 nucleotide sequence: TGCAGTGCTAGTCCGAATGAGCAGTTCTTC.

The chain couples TRBV18 to TRBJ2-3, with a tentative D call TRBD2 (6 bases). Germline-derived CDR1 and CDR2 are KGHSH and LQKENI. There are 15 residues in the CDR3. The V gene lost 4 bases and the J gene lost 3 bases, with 14 bases spanning the gap. DNA of the CDR3: TGTGCCAGCTCACTTCCCGGGACTGCAACAGATACGCAGTATTTT. It is translated as CASSLPGTATDTQYF.

The CDR3 protein is CASSQRGGRAPDTQYF. Here the CDR3 DNA reads TGCGCCAGCAGTCAACGAGGGGGGAGGGCCCCTGATACGCAGTATTTT. The chain links TRBV23-1 to TRBJ2-3, with D perhaps TRBD2 (7 bases). TRBV23-1 is designated an ORF whose function remains uncertain. V gave up 2 bases and J gave up 6 bases, with 18 bases separating them. This CDR3 is 16 amino acids long.